The clone carrying this TCR beta chain was detected ten times or more. One entry per CDR3 protein results from TCRdb running MiXCR on the 5' RACE reads. The sample lists a few hundred thousand distinct CDR3 sequences, approximately 8.3% occurring once. This sample is part of a study of identical twins. The ends were cut back, 0 bases at V and 0 bases at J, with 10 bases in the middle. Germline CDR1 is SGDLS and CDR2 is YYNGEE. The CDR3 has 15 amino acids. The sample also formed part of further work on yellow fever vaccine responses in identical twins.

The TCR comes from a woman aged 18-30 years in good health. This chain joins TRBV9 and TRBJ2-7; D not certain. Sequencing was done on a sample of CD8+ T cells sorted from blood. The CDR3 sequence: CASSVGQDSSYEQYF. The CDR3 DNA follows: TGTGCCAGCAGCGTAGGTCAGGATAGCTCCTACGAGCAGTACTTC.